The T cell receptor beta chain described here comes from a study of cytomegalovirus exposure and HLA in healthy donors. In the study overall: Drawn from HLA-typed donors, roughly 87 million unique TCRs were held in an early data release.

This clone was seen ten or more times. What it binds is not known. A multiplex PCR was run with 60 Vbeta primers and 13 Jbeta primers. Assay used: immunoSEQ multiplex PCR; TCRdb lists only in-frame clones, some missing. The sample shows 90,000 or so clones, about 80% of them seen only once. V gave up 6 bases and J gave up 3 bases; unmatched junction bases: 8. Germline CDR1 reads SQVTM; CDR2 reads ANQGSEA. CDR3 length equals 14 residues. General observations from the study: Within an earlier analysis, most TCR beta V segments proved productive either about 90% or about 30% of the time.

The sequenced sample was PBMCs. The sequence derives from a middle-aged man in good health and CMV-seropositive. The V gene is TRBV29-1, the J gene TRBJ1-1, with 9 bases identical to TRBD1. The CDR3 bases are TGCAGCGTCGGTGGACAGGGGTTTTACACTGAAGCTTTCTTT. The encoded protein is CSVGGQGFYTEAFF.